The 19 T cell receptor beta chains reported below all come from one sample, sequenced in a study of blood T cell repertoires in COVID-19 (dated by TCRdb to the early 2020s). Libraries were prepared through the immunoSEQ multiplex PCR assay. In TCRdb, the immuneACCESS table is reduced to in-frame sequences with V and J assigned. These tables do not hold every clone; where another copy was compared, an unresolved V gene accounts for under half, and the others remain unexplained. The table for this sample lists 99,000 or so clones; roughly nine tenths of them were counted only once. Together, the top ten hold roughly 5.3% of the sample. Sample: peripheral blood. The receptor source for this set is a human donor in a cohort sampled during active COVID-19.

The chain couples TRBV5-1 to TRBJ2-5; 8 positions agree with TRBD1. Trimming cost V 4 bases and J 3 bases; bases outside gene matches: 17. Germline-derived CDR1 and CDR2 are SGHRS and YFSETQ. This CDR3 spans 18 amino acids. DNA of the CDR3: TGCGCCAGCAGCCTCCAGCCAGGACAGGGTGGGGGTAAAGAGACCCAGTACTTC. It specifies CASSLQPGQGGGKETQYF.

The chain joins TRBV28 to TRBJ1-3; no clear D gene. Trimming removed 3 bases from V and 3 bases from J, with 6 bases in between. Germline values: CDR1 MDHEN, CDR2 SYDVKM. The CDR3 consists of 13 residues. CDR3 coding DNA: TGTGCCAGCAGTTTTACTCTTGGAAACACCATATATTTT. Translating it yields CASSFTLGNTIYF. The variable domain in full, with the rest retrieved from reference TRBV28 and TRBJ1-3, is DVKVTQSSRYLVKRTGEKVFLECVQDMDHENMFWYRQDPGLGLRLIYFSYDVKMKEKGDIPEGYSVSREKKERFSLILESASTNQTSMYLCASSFTLGNTIYFGEGSWLTVV.

The DNA for the CDR3 is TGTGCCAGTAGTAGCGGGAGCTCCTACAATGAGCAGTTCTTC. It translates to CASSSGSSYNEQFF. The chain employs TRBV19 and TRBJ2-1, with 7 positions matching TRBD2. The CDR3 has 14 amino acids. V shed 4 bases and J 0 bases; nucleotides not matched to a gene: 0. Germline-derived CDR1 and CDR2 are LNHDA and SQIVND (reference sequence).

The CDR3 DNA reads TGTGCCAGCTCACCACCCCCCCAGGGTCGGAACACTGAAGCTTTCTTT. It is translated as CASSPPPQGRNTEAFF. The chain couples TRBV18 to TRBJ1-1; D might be TRBD1 (5 bases). CDR3 length: 16 amino acids. Trimming shortened V by 0 bases and J by 1 base, and 12 bases separated the two germline ends. Germline V gene data show CDR1 as KGHSH and CDR2 as LQKENI.

The rearrangement links TRBV9 to TRBJ2-7; the D gene is possibly TRBD1 (5 bases). Germline V gene lookup returns CDR1 SGDLS and CDR2 YYNGEE. CDR3 length: 15 residues. Trimming removed 0 bases at V and 6 bases at J, with 16 bases between. CDR3 DNA: TGTGCCAGCAGCGTAGGAGTCTCCAGGGATCTCGAGCAGTACTTC. This translates into CASSVGVSRDLEQYF.

CDR3 region: CASSPTPQGEQFF. The DNA of the CDR3 is TGTGCCAGCAGCCCGACCCCCCAGGGTGAGCAGTTCTTC. J is TRBJ2-1 and V is TRBV11-2, with a weak D call TRBD1 (5 bases). Germline-derived CDR1 and CDR2 are SGHAT and FQNNGV. This CDR3 spans 13 amino acids. V was clipped by 5 bases and J by 9 bases, with 14 bases between them.

CDR3 coding DNA: TGTGCCAGCTCACCGTCCCGGACAGGGGCTGGTGAGCAGTTCTTC. This gives the protein CASSPSRTGAGEQFF. This chain uses TRBV18 with TRBJ2-1; 9 nucleotides line up with TRBD1. Germline CDR1 is KGHSH and CDR2 is LQKENI. The CDR3 consists of 15 residues. V lost 3 bases, J lost 9 bases, and 9 bases stayed unmatched.

The CDR3 coding sequence is TGCGCCAGCAGCGTCGACAGGGCTAGCTTGAACACTGAAGCTTTCTTT. Its translation is CASSVDRASLNTEAFF. The V call is TRBV5-1, the J call TRBJ1-1, with 7 bases identical to TRBD1. Germline V CDR1 and CDR2: SGHRS, YFSETQ. V was clipped by 4 bases and J by 0 bases; unmatched bases: 9. CDR3 size: 16 residues.

The V call is TRBV6-5, the J call TRBJ1-1; TRBD1 matches at 10 bases. The CDR3 is 16 residues long. Trimming took 3 bases from V and 4 from J; bases not matched to a gene: 8. CDR1 is MNHEY and CDR2 is SVGAGI in the germline V gene. The CDR3 loop is CASSYLAGTGATEAFF. CDR3 coding DNA: TGTGCCAGCAGTTATCTCGCCGGGACAGGGGCCACTGAAGCTTTCTTT.

The gene calls are TRBV10-3 and TRBJ1-2; 10 bases match TRBD1. The CDR3 is 15 amino acids. Germline trimming cut 4 bases from V and 6 bases from J; bases unmatched to any gene: 8. The germline V gene has CDR1 ENHRY and CDR2 SYGVKD. CDR3 sequence reads: CAISGDRGRINGYTF. CDR3 in DNA: TGTGCCATCAGTGGAGACAGGGGGCGGATTAATGGCTACACCTTC.

This clone was counted once. The CDR3 region is CASSAGPMGQGARPQHF. CDR3 DNA: TGTGCCAGTAGTGCCGGCCCGATGGGACAGGGGGCGAGGCCCCAGCATTTT. The J gene is TRBJ1-5, the V gene TRBV19, with 12 bases fitting TRBD1. Germline CDR1 LNHDA, CDR2 SQIVND (reference sequence). The CDR3 spans 17 residues. J gave up 9 bases and V 5 bases, and 14 bases lay outside the gene matches.

This chain connects TRBV19 to TRBJ1-5; 7 bases match TRBD1. With 10 bases clipped from V and 5 bases from J, the junction kept 11 bases outside the gene matches. The CDR3 consists of 14 residues. CDR1 is LNHDA, CDR2 SQIVND, per germline (reference sequence). CDR3 sequence: CATSEGRGYQPQHF. CDR3 sequence (DNA): TGTGCCACCTCCGAGGGCAGGGGGTATCAGCCCCAGCATTTT.

The chain links TRBV28 to TRBJ2-4; possibly TRBD1 for D (6 bases). Germline V lookup: CDR1 MDHEN, CDR2 SYDVKM. The CDR3 length is 17 residues. Trimming removed 3 bases from V and 2 bases from J, with 17 bases in between. The CDR3 nucleotides read TGTGCCAGCAGTTTGACCGGGACAAGGTTCCCCAAAAACATTCAGTACTTC. Its translation: CASSLTGTRFPKNIQYF.

Here the CDR3 DNA reads TGTGCCAGCAGTTTAGGACAGGGAATGCGAGTTGGCTACACCTTC. Its protein is CASSLGQGMRVGYTF. V is TRBV28 and J is TRBJ1-2; TRBD1 matches at 8 bases. This CDR3 has 15 amino acids. V gave up 2 bases and J gave up 7 bases; unmatched junction bases: 9. CDR1 is MDHEN, CDR2 SYDVKM, per germline.

V is TRBV7-9 and J is TRBJ2-7; 9 nucleotides match TRBD2. Unmatched junction bases numbered 3, after V lost 5 bases and J lost 4 bases. CDR3 length: 13 amino acids. Germline loops: CDR1 SEHNR, CDR2 FQNEAQ (reference sequence). The CDR3 loop reads CASSNSGSYEQYF. CDR3 nucleotide sequence: TGTGCCAGCAGCAATAGCGGGAGTTACGAGCAGTACTTC.

V gene TRBV5-4 combines with J gene TRBJ1-2; 8 nucleotides agree with TRBD1. This CDR3 contains 15 residues. Germline V gives CDR1 SGHNT, CDR2 YYREEE (reference sequence). V was clipped by 4 bases and J by 4 bases; unmatched bases: 9. The CDR3 spells CASSTRDRPLYGYTF. The CDR3 bases are TGTGCCAGCAGCACCCGGGACAGGCCCCTCTATGGCTACACCTTC.

The chain links TRBV19 to TRBJ1-1; D is perhaps TRBD1 (5 bases). The V and J ends lost 6 bases and 0 bases respectively, with 14 bases between them. The CDR3 runs to 15 residues. CDR1 is LNHDA and CDR2 is SQIVND in the germline V gene (reference sequence). CDR3 sequence reads: CASSRREWVNTEAFF. CDR3 coding DNA: TGTGCCAGTAGCCGCAGGGAATGGGTGAACACTGAAGCTTTCTTT.

CDR3 sequence (DNA): TGTGCCAGCAGTCCCCGGGGGGTTGAGCAGTTCTTC. Protein: CASSPRGVEQFF. The chain recombines TRBV27 with TRBJ2-1; 7 bases agree with TRBD2. V was clipped by 5 bases and J by 9 bases; unmatched bases: 4. The germline CDR1 and CDR2 sequences are MNHEY and SMNVEV (reference sequence). The CDR3 length is 12 residues.

The rearrangement links TRBV30 to TRBJ2-3, with no clear D. The CDR3 spans 12 residues. With 5 bases removed from V and 4 bases from J, the gap between germline ends came to 10 bases. Per germline, CDR1 GTSNPN and CDR2 SVGIG (reference sequence). The CDR3 DNA follows: TGTGCCTGGGGTTTTAGAGCAGATACGCAGTATTTT. It specifies CAWGFRADTQYF.